This T cell receptor (beta chain) stems from a study of blood T cells in healthy people across ages. Study-level findings and limits: Measured against age, TCR beta diversity per million T cells decreased in a roughly linear manner. The study found more naive CD4+ cells and higher diversity in long-lived than aged donors.

Primed by a sample-barcoded 5' primer and a J-beta primer mix, a second PCR proceeded for roughly 7 to 12 cycles. Each cDNA molecule was tagged by a template-switch adaptor that had 12 random nucleotides. Every sample produced at least 3 million CDR3-containing paired-end reads. TCRdb reanalysed the 5' RACE reads using MiXCR and keeps one entry per CDR3 protein. This table holds about 1,500,000 distinct CDR3 sequences, roughly 40% found once. The CDR3 spans 17 residues. Germline CDR1 and CDR2: LNHNV and YYDKDF (reference sequence). With respect to this clonotype: Its matching antigen is unknown.

The sequenced sample was blood. This chain links TRBV15 with TRBJ2-4; D possibly matches TRBD1 or TRBD2 (5 bases each). The DNA end favors TRBJ2-7, so the J call may be wrong. This TCR was sampled from a young woman in good health. The CDR3 region is CATSSPDRDRGRGEQYF. CDR3 bases: TGTGCCACCAGCAGCCCAGACCGGGACCGAGGACGGGGCGAGCAGTACTTC.